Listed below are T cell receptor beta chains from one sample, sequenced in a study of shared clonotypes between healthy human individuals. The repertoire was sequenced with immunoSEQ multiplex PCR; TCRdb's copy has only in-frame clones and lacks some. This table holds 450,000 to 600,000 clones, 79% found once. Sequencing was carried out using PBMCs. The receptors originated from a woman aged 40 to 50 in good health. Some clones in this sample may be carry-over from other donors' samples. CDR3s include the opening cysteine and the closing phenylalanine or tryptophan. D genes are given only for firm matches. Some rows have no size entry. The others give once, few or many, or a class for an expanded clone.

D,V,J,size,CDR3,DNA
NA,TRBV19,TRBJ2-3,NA,CASSGGGITDTQYF,TGTGCCAGTAGCGGAGGAGGAATCACAGATACGCAGTATTTT
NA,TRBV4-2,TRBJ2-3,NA,CASSQPGHHEDTQYF,TGTGCCAGCAGCCAACCGGGACACCACGAGGATACGCAGTATTTT
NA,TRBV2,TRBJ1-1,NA,CASSVNRNTEAFF,TGTGCCAGCAGCGTCAATAGGAACACTGAAGCTTTCTTT
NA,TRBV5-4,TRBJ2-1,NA,CASSLMLATSPAQGEQFF,TGTGCCAGCAGCTTGATGCTAGCGACTTCCCCCGCTCAGGGTGAGCAGTTCTTC
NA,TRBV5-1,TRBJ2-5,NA,CASTRAGEETQYF,TGCGCCAGCACCAGAGCCGGGGAGGAGACCCAGTACTTC
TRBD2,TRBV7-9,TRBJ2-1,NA,CASSLGLAGVGEQFF,TGTGCCAGCAGTTTGGGACTAGCGGGAGTAGGTGAGCAGTTCTTC
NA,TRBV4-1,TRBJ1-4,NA,CASSPTLAKNEKLFF,TGCGCCAGCAGCCCAACTCTAGCAAAGAATGAAAAACTGTTTTTT
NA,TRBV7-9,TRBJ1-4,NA,CASSPRGGALGEKLFF,TGTGCCAGCAGCCCACGAGGAGGGGCGTTAGGGGAAAAACTGTTTTTT
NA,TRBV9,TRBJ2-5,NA,CASSVRTDQETQYF,TGTGCCAGCAGCGTAAGGACAGATCAAGAGACCCAGTACTTC
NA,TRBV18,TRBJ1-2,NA,CASSPPGQPNYGYTF,TGTGCCAGCTCACCACCGGGGCAGCCTAACTATGGCTACACCTTC
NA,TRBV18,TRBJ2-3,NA,CASSPELQRETQYF,TGTGCCAGCTCACCAGAACTTCAGCGCGAGACGCAGTATTTT
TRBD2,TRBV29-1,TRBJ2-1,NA,CSVPSAGGINEQFF,TGCAGCGTCCCCTCGGCGGGAGGAATAAATGAGCAGTTCTTC
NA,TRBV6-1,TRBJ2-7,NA,CASTQRYEQYF,TGTGCCAGTACCCAACGTTACGAGCAGTACTTC
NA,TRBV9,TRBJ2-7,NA,CASSGIQGYPREQYF,TGTGCCAGCAGCGGAATACAGGGATACCCTAGGGAGCAGTACTTC
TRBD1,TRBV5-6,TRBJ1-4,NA,CASSWGQGGEKLFF,TGTGCCAGCAGCTGGGGACAGGGAGGCGAAAAACTGTTTTTT
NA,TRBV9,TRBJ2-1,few,CASSVYGTEDNEQFF,TGTGCCAGCAGCGTGTACGGGACTGAGGACAATGAGCAGTTCTTC
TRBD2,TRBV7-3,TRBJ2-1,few,CASSFRTSGRNEQFF,TGTGCCAGCAGCTTCAGGACTAGCGGGAGGAATGAGCAGTTCTTC
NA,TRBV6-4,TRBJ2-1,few,CASSDGEREQFF,TGTGCCAGCAGTGACGGGGAAAGGGAGCAGTTCTTC
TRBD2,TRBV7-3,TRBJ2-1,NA,CASSLTGSGSRDEQFF,TGTGCCAGCAGCTTAACCGGCAGCGGGAGTCGGGATGAGCAGTTCTTC
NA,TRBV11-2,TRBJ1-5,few,CASSDNRDQPQHF,TGTGCCAGCAGCGACAACAGGGATCAGCCCCAGCATTTT
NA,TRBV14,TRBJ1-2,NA,CASSQGWPPYGYTF,TGTGCCAGCAGCCAAGGGTGGCCACCCTATGGCTACACCTTC
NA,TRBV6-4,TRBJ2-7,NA,CASRLVSSYEQYF,TGTGCCAGCAGACTAGTGAGCTCCTACGAGCAGTACTTC
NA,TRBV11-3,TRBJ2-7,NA,CASSLERLPAHEQYF,TGTGCCAGCAGCTTAGAGAGGTTGCCAGCCCACGAGCAGTACTTC
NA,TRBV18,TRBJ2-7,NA,CASSPMGISYEQYF,TGTGCCAGCTCACCTATGGGGATATCCTACGAGCAGTACTTC
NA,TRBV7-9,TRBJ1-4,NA,CASSFAGTDPNEKLFF,TGTGCCAGCAGCTTTGCTGGTACAGACCCTAATGAAAAACTGTTTTTT
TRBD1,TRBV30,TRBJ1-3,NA,CALVQGSGNTIYF,TGTGCCTTGGTACAGGGGAGTGGAAACACCATATATTTT
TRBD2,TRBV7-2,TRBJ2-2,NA,CASSFSAGTSGNTGELFF,TGTGCCAGCAGCTTCTCCGCCGGGACTAGCGGTAACACCGGGGAGCTGTTTTTT
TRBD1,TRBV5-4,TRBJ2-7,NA,CASSLDRGQTYEQYF,TGTGCCAGCAGCCTGGACAGGGGGCAAACCTACGAGCAGTACTTC
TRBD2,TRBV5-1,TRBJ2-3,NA,CASSLVGTSGSIDTQYF,TGCGCCAGCAGCTTGGTCGGGACTAGCGGGAGTATAGATACGCAGTATTTT
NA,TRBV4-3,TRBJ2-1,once,CASSQADGRGPTYNEQFF,TGCGCCAGCAGCCAGGCGGACGGACGCGGTCCTACCTACAATGAGCAGTTCTTC
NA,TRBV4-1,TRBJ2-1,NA,CASSYNEQFF,TGCGCCAGCAGCTACAATGAGCAGTTCTTC
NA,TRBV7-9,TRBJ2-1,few,CASSAGQTSYNEQFF,TGTGCCAGCAGCGCGGGACAGACCTCCTACAATGAGCAGTTCTTC
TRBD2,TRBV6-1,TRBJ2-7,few,CASDGPSGRSYEQYF,TGTGCCAGCGACGGACCTAGCGGGAGGTCCTACGAGCAGTACTTC
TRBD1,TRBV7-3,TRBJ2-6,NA,CASSLIGTGFGANVLTF,TGTGCCAGCAGCTTAATCGGGACAGGGTTTGGGGCCAACGTCCTGACTTTC
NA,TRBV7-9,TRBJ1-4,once,CASQFGTAGEKLFF,TGTGCCAGCCAATTTGGGACGGCGGGGGAAAAACTGTTTTTT
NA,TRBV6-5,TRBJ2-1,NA,CATSGSISYNEQFF,TGTGCCACCAGCGGGTCGATCTCCTACAATGAGCAGTTCTTC
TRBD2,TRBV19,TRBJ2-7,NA,CASSISGGYYEQYF,TGTGCCAGTAGTATCTCGGGAGGGTACTACGAGCAGTACTTC
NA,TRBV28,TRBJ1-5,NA,CASRPDRSNQPQHF,TGTGCCAGCAGGCCCGACAGGAGCAATCAGCCCCAGCATTTT
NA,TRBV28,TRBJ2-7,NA,CASSSFRNEQYF,TGTGCCAGCAGTTCATTCAGGAACGAGCAGTACTTC
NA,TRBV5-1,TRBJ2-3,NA,CASSRGTPHTDTQYF,TGCGCCAGCAGCCGCGGGACACCACACACAGATACGCAGTATTTT